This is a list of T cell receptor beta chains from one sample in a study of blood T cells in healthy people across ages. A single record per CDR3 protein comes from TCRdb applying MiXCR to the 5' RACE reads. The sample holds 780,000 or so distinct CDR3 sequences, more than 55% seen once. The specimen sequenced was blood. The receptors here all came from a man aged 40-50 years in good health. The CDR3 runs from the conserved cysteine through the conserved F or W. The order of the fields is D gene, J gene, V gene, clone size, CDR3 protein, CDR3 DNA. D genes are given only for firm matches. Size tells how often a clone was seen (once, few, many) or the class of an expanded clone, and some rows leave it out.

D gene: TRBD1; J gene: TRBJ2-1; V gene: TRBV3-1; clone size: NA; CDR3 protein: CASSQSRRDRGFPYNEQFF; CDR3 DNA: TGTGCCAGCAGCCAGAGTCGGCGGGACAGGGGTTTCCCCTACAATGAGCAGTTCTTC
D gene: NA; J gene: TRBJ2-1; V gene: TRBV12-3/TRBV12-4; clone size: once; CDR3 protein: CASSQRPRQEEQFF; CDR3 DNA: TGTGCCAGCAGCCAGCGGCCGCGACAGGAAGAGCAGTTCTTC
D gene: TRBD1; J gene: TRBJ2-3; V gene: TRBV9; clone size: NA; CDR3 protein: CASSVVGQGTADTQYF; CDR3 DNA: TGTGCCAGCAGCGTAGTGGGACAGGGGACAGCAGATACGCAGTATTTT
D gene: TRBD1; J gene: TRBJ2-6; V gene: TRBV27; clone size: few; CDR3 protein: CASSLRGTGLSGANVLTF; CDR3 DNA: TGTGCCAGCAGTTTACGCGGGACAGGGCTCTCCGGGGCCAACGTCCTGACTTTC
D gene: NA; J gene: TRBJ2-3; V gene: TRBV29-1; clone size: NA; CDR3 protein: CSVAEGVDTQYF; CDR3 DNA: TGCAGCGTTGCGGAGGGGGTGGATACGCAGTATTTT
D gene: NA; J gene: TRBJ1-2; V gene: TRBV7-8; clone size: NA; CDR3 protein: CASSNTERGYGYTF; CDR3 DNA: TGTGCCAGCAGCAATACCGAAAGAGGCTATGGCTACACCTTC
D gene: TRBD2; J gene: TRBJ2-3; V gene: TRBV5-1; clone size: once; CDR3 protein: CASSLEASGSVDTQYF; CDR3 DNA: TGCGCCAGCAGCTTGGAGGCTAGCGGGAGTGTGGATACGCAGTATTTT
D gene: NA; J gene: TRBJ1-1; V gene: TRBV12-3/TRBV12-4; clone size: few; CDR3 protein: CASKERRSFTEAFF; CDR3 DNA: TGTGCCAGCAAAGAGAGGCGGAGCTTCACTGAAGCTTTCTTT
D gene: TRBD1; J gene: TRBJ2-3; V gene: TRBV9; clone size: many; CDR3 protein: CASSAGQGMTDTQYF; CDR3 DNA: TGTGCCAGCAGCGCCGGACAGGGGATGACGGATACGCAGTATTTT
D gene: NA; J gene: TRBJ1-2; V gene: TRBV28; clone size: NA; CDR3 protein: CASTDPPGLGYGYTF; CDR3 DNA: TGTGCCAGCACCGACCCCCCAGGGCTGGGGTATGGCTACACCTTC